The 13 T cell receptor beta chains listed next were all sequenced from one sample in a study of human thymus T cells. TCRdb's copy holds only in-frame clones and misses some; the assay was immunoSEQ multiplex PCR. The table records 35,000 to 55,000 clones, roughly 94% of them present only once. The sequenced material came from blood. The receptor source for this set is a boy less than two years old with a congenital heart defect but otherwise immunologically healthy.

V is TRBV9 and J is TRBJ2-3; D is ambiguous. Germline lookup yields CDR1 SGDLS and CDR2 YYNGEE. The CDR3 length is 11 residues. V gave up 3 bases and J gave up 2 bases, with 1 base separating them. The chain's CDR3 is CASSDTDTQYF. As DNA, the CDR3 is TGTGCCAGCAGCGACACAGATACGCAGTATTTT.

The chain employs TRBV18 and TRBJ1-4; D remains unclear. Germline loops: CDR1 KGHSH, CDR2 LQKENI. V was trimmed by 1 base and J by 0 bases, leaving 6 bases between them. This CDR3 is 15 amino acids long. CDR3 residues: CASSPRKATNEKLFF. The CDR3 DNA reads as TGTGCCAGCTCACCACGCAAGGCAACTAATGAAAAACTGTTTTTT.

The V call is TRBV27, the J call TRBJ2-6; 16 bases agree with TRBD2. The CDR3 has 18 residues. Germline V gives CDR1 MNHEY, CDR2 SMNVEV (reference sequence). J gave up 4 bases and V 3 bases, and 3 bases lay outside the gene matches. CDR3 amino acids: CASSLGLAGGLGANVLTF. CDR3 in DNA: TGTGCCAGCAGTTTGGGACTAGCGGGGGGGCTAGGGGCCAACGTCCTGACTTTC. Looking up the rest from reference TRBV27 and TRBJ2-6 gives the full variable domain: EAQVTQNPRYLITVTGKKLTVTCSQNMNHEYMSWYRQDPGLGLRQIYYSMNVEVTDKGDVPEGYKVSRKEKRNFPLILESPSPNQTSLYFCASSLGLAGGLGANVLTFGAGSRLTVL.

The rearrangement uses TRBV7-9 and TRBJ2-1; D is uncertain. CDR3 length: 10 residues. The V end was cut by 8 bases, the J end by 7 bases, with 6 bases between. Germline CDR1 is SEHNR and CDR2 is FQNEAQ (reference sequence). CDR3 sequence: CASAENEQFF. Here the CDR3 DNA reads TGTGCCAGCGCCGAAAATGAGCAGTTCTTC. Using reference TRBV7-9 and TRBJ2-1 for the parts outside the CDR3, the full variable domain is DTGVSQNPRHKITKRGQNVTFRCDPISEHNRLYWYRQTLGQGPEFLTYFQNEAQLEKSRLLSDRFSAERPKGSFSTLEIQRTEQGDSAMYLCASAENEQFFGPGTRLTVL.

The J gene is TRBJ1-2, the V gene TRBV5-6; D is unresolved. CDR3 size: 14 residues. Between the trimmed V and J ends, which lost 0 bases and 3 bases, there was a span of 9 bases. Germline V gene sequence: CDR1 SGHDT, CDR2 YYEEEE. The DNA for the CDR3 is TGTGCCAGCAGCTTGGAGCGTCGCTACTATGGCTACACCTTC. Translated, it gives CASSLERRYYGYTF.

This chain connects TRBV29-1 to TRBJ2-7, with 11 bases lining up with TRBD1. The CDR3 is 15 amino acids. J was trimmed by 0 bases and V by 7 bases; bases with no gene match: 8. Germline CDR1 is SQVTM and CDR2 is ANQGSEA. CDR3 in DNA: TGCAGCGCCGTCCCGGGACAGGGGGACTCCTACGAGCAGTACTTC. Translated: CSAVPGQGDSYEQYF.

This rearrangement joins TRBV7-8 to TRBJ1-2; D may be TRBD1 (5 bases). The CDR3 extends over 13 amino acids. V was shortened by 0 bases and J by 8 bases, with 10 bases between the two germline ends. Germline CDR1 SGHVS, CDR2 FQNEAQ. The CDR3 nucleotides read TGTGCCAGCAGCTTAGCGCCCAGGGACGGCTACACCTTC. Protein product: CASSLAPRDGYTF.

The chain combines TRBV30 with TRBJ1-5; no clear D. V was shortened by 0 bases and J by 7 bases, with 13 bases between the two germline ends. Looked up from germline, CDR1 is GTSNPN and CDR2 is SVGIG (reference sequence). The CDR3 spans 14 residues. The CDR3 coding sequence is TGTGCCTGGAGTGTCGGCGTTTTTGGGCAGCCCCAGCATTTT. The encoded protein is CAWSVGVFGQPQHF.

In DNA, the CDR3 is TGTGCCAGCAGCTTAAAGGGGGGGAGGCCTGGAAACACCATATATTTT. Its translation: CASSLKGGRPGNTIYF. The V call is TRBV7-8, the J call TRBJ1-3; weak D call: TRBD1 (6 bases). CDR3 length equals 16 residues. Trimming stripped 2 bases from V and 2 bases from J, with 13 bases between. Germline-derived CDR1 and CDR2 are SGHVS and FQNEAQ.

The rearrangement joins TRBV27 to TRBJ1-2, with D maybe TRBD1 (6 bases). CDR1 and CDR2 (germline): MNHEY, SMNVEV (reference sequence). V was pared by 5 bases and J by 7 bases, with 14 bases between. The CDR3 length is 13 residues. The CDR3 spells CASSSRGTGGYTF. The CDR3 DNA sequence: TGTGCCAGCAGTAGCAGGGGAACGGGTGGCTACACCTTC.

V usage is TRBV6-5 and J usage is TRBJ2-1; D possibly corresponds to TRBD1 (6 bases). This CDR3 is 14 amino acids long. Germline loops: CDR1 MNHEY, CDR2 SVGAGI. The V and J ends lost 1 base and 7 bases respectively, with 11 bases between them. The CDR3 coding sequence is TGTGCCAGCAGTTACTACCCCAGGGGTAATGAGCAGTTCTTC. Its translation is CASSYYPRGNEQFF.

The chain combines TRBV7-2 with TRBJ2-5; no reliable D call. The germline CDR1 and CDR2 sequences are SGHTA and FQGNSA. V was shortened by 4 bases and J by 1 base, with 13 bases between the two germline ends. The CDR3 length is 15 residues. The CDR3 reads CASSWAWLVQETQYF. DNA for the CDR3: TGTGCCAGCAGCTGGGCATGGCTAGTCCAAGAGACCCAGTACTTC. Full variable domain (remainder filled in from reference TRBV7-2 and TRBJ2-5): GAGVSQSPSNKVTEKGKDVELRCDPISGHTALYWYRQSLGQGLEFLIYFQGNSAPDKSGLPSDRFSAERTGGSVSTLTIQRTQQEDSAVYLCASSWAWLVQETQYFGPGTRLLVL.

J is TRBJ1-3 and V is TRBV30, with D possibly matching TRBD1 (5 bases). Trimming removed 2 bases at V and 4 bases at J, with 18 bases between. The germline gives CDR1 GTSNPN, CDR2 SVGIG (reference sequence). This CDR3 has 16 residues. CDR3 nucleotide sequence: TGTGCCTGGAGTCGTTACCCCAGGGTGGGGGGAAACACCATATATTTT. Protein sequence: CAWSRYPRVGGNTIYF.